A single sample is the source of the 18 T cell receptor beta chains below, sequenced in a study of blood T cell repertoires in COVID-19. Profiling relied on immunoSEQ multiplex PCR, and the TCRdb table lists in-frame clones only, not all of them. Here the sample spans 20,000 to 30,000 clones, around 90% being singletons. What was sequenced was peripheral blood. The receptors come from a man in his 70s in a cohort sampled during active COVID-19.

This sequence joins TRBV5-1 and TRBJ2-1; TRBD2 agrees at 11 bases. The CDR3 loop spans 15 amino acids. J gave up 4 bases and V 0 bases, and 0 bases lay outside the gene matches. In germline, CDR1 is SGHRS, CDR2 YFSETQ. The CDR3 loop is CASSLVAGGYNEQFF. The DNA for the CDR3 is TGCGCCAGCAGCTTGGTAGCGGGAGGGTACAATGAGCAGTTCTTC.

The CDR3, as DNA: TGTGCCAGCAGTGAAACTCAAGAGCAGTACTTC. Translating it yields CASSETQEQYF. This sequence joins TRBV25-1 and TRBJ2-7; D is unclear. Per germline, CDR1 MGHDK and CDR2 SYGVNS. V lost 2 bases to trimming and J lost 7 bases, with 6 bases between them. The CDR3 sequence is 11 residues long.

The sample holds one count of this clone. The rearrangement uses TRBV7-9 and TRBJ2-1; 7 nucleotides match TRBD1. This CDR3 is built from 15 residues. Trimming removed 4 bases from V and 7 bases from J; junction bases left unmatched: 10. Germline V gene data show CDR1 as SEHNR and CDR2 as FQNEAQ (reference sequence). The CDR3: CASSSWDSPRNEQFF. For the CDR3, the DNA is TGTGCCAGCAGCTCCTGGGACAGCCCTAGGAATGAGCAGTTCTTC.

J is TRBJ2-5 and V is TRBV5-1; 10 nucleotides align to TRBD2. The CDR3 loop spans 17 amino acids. In germline, CDR1 is SGHRS, CDR2 YFSETQ. Trimming cost V 1 base and J 5 bases; bases outside gene matches: 11. In DNA, the CDR3 is TGCGCCAGCAGCTTGATGGTCCTAGCGGGAGAATTGGAGACCCAGTACTTC. Translated: CASSLMVLAGELETQYF.

This chain joins TRBV27 and TRBJ1-3, with 7 bases that match TRBD1. Germline-derived CDR1 and CDR2 are MNHEY and SMNVEV (reference sequence). Unmatched junction bases numbered 6, after V lost 5 bases and J lost 2 bases. This CDR3 has 15 amino acids. CDR3 nucleotide sequence: TGTGCCAGCAGTCGACAGGGTTTGGCTGGAAACACCATATATTTT. Protein product: CASSRQGLAGNTIYF.

V gene TRBV19 combines with J gene TRBJ2-1, with 7 bases aligning to TRBD2. The CDR3 runs 16 residues. V gave up 5 bases and J gave up 2 bases; unmatched junction bases: 9. Looked up from germline, CDR1 is LNHDA and CDR2 is SQIVND (reference sequence). The CDR3 nucleotides read TGTGCCAGTAGTCCCTCGACTAGCCCGGCCTACAATGAGCAGTTCTTC. It specifies CASSPSTSPAYNEQFF.

This chain links TRBV6-2 or TRBV6-3 with TRBJ1-4, with 8 bases aligning to TRBD1. The germline gives CDR1 MNHEY, CDR2 SVGEGT. The V and J ends lost 0 bases and 7 bases, in that order; junction bases with no gene match: 7. The CDR3 loop spans 16 amino acids. As DNA, the CDR3 is TGTGCCAGCAGTTACTCCTCGGGACAGGCCGCTGAAAAACTGTTTTTT. Its protein product is CASSYSSGQAAEKLFF.

The CDR3 reads CASSYKFDYSYEQYF. CDR3 coding DNA: TGTGCCAGCAGCTACAAATTCGATTACTCCTACGAGCAGTACTTC. The chain has TRBV7-2 and TRBJ2-7; the D is unclear. CDR1 SGHTA and CDR2 FQGNSA come from the germline V gene. V was trimmed by 4 bases and J by 0 bases, leaving 13 bases between them. The CDR3 spans 15 residues. The full variable domain, completed using reference TRBV7-2 and TRBJ2-7, is GAGVSQSPSNKVTEKGKDVELRCDPISGHTALYWYRQSLGQGLEFLIYFQGNSAPDKSGLPSDRFSAERTGGSVSTLTIQRTQQEDSAVYLCASSYKFDYSYEQYFGPGTRLTVT.

The V and J genes are TRBV9 and TRBJ2-2, with TRBD2 identical over 15 bases. CDR1 and CDR2 (germline): SGDLS, YYNGEE. V shed 4 bases and J 6 bases; nucleotides not matched to a gene: 4. The CDR3 spans 16 residues. The CDR3 region has the DNA TGTGCCAGCAGCCCGGGGACTAGCGGGAGGCCCGGGGAGCTGTTTTTT. Translation: CASSPGTSGRPGELFF.

The chain carries TRBV29-1 and TRBJ2-7; 12 bases agree with TRBD2. Germline V gives CDR1 SQVTM, CDR2 ANQGSEA. V gave up 8 bases and J gave up 0 bases; unmatched junction bases: 5. The CDR3 runs to 14 residues. CDR3 DNA: TGCAGCCCTCGGACTAGCGGGACCTCCTACGAGCAGTACTTC. Translated: CSPRTSGTSYEQYF.

The chain carries TRBV3-1 (or the pseudogene TRBV3-2) and TRBJ2-4, with 10 bases identical to TRBD2. CDR1 and CDR2 (germline): LGHDT, YNNKEL (reference sequence). This CDR3 has 14 residues. V lost 4 bases, J lost 7 bases, and 4 bases stayed unmatched. The CDR3 region has the DNA TGTGCCAGCAGCCGGGGGACTAGCGTTAACATTCAGTACTTC. It encodes CASSRGTSVNIQYF.

The V call is TRBV5-1, the J call TRBJ2-2; 7 bases agree with TRBD1. Germline loops: CDR1 SGHRS, CDR2 YFSETQ. The CDR3 sequence is 14 residues long. The V and J ends lost 4 bases and 4 bases, in that order; junction bases with no gene match: 4. CDR3 nucleotide sequence: TGCGCCAGCAGCCTGGGACAGACCACCGGGGAGCTGTTTTTT. It yields the protein CASSLGQTTGELFF.

The V gene is TRBV2, the J gene TRBJ1-2; D is perhaps TRBD1 (6 bases). The V end lost 5 bases, the J end lost 6 bases, and 16 bases lay between the germline ends. This CDR3 is 14 amino acids long. CDR1 is SNHLY, CDR2 FYNNEI, per germline. The CDR3 spells CASSPTGRGHGYTF. CDR3 coding DNA: TGTGCCAGCAGTCCTACGGGCAGGGGACATGGCTACACCTTC.

The chain is built from TRBV3-1 (or the pseudogene TRBV3-2) and TRBJ2-5; a possible D gene is TRBD1 (5 bases). Germline lookup yields CDR1 LGHDT and CDR2 YNNKEL (reference sequence). V dropped 1 base and J dropped 1 base, with 10 bases sitting between them. The CDR3 runs 15 residues. The CDR3 region has the DNA TGTGCCAGCAGCCAAGCCTGGACACCCCAAGAGACCCAGTACTTC. Translating it yields CASSQAWTPQETQYF.

This sequence joins TRBV6-5 and TRBJ2-7; TRBD1 agrees at 9 bases. The junction had 10 bases not matched to a gene; V was cut back by 7 bases and J by 3 bases. CDR1 is MNHEY and CDR2 is SVGAGI in the germline V gene. The CDR3 runs to 15 residues. Here the CDR3 reads CASKPTGGTGYEQYF. In DNA form, the CDR3 reads TGTGCCAGCAAACCGACAGGGGGAACGGGCTACGAGCAGTACTTC.

The chain couples TRBV9 to TRBJ2-7, with D perhaps TRBD1 (6 bases). CDR3 size: 14 residues. Germline CDR1 is SGDLS and CDR2 is YYNGEE. Between the trimmed V and J ends, which lost 4 bases and 6 bases, there was a span of 17 bases. The CDR3 DNA follows: TGTGCCAGCAGCACCTCTGACAGGCCTTCCGAGCAGTACTTC. Translation: CASSTSDRPSEQYF. The full variable domain, with the rest looked up from reference TRBV9 and TRBJ2-7, is DSGVTQTPKHLITATGQRVTLRCSPRSGDLSVYWYQQSLDQGLQFLIQYYNGEERAKGNILERFSAQQFPDLHSELNLSSLELGDSALYFCASSTSDRPSEQYFGPGTRLTVT.

This chain connects TRBV19 to TRBJ1-3; D is ambiguous. This CDR3 has 18 amino acids. Germline CDR1 reads LNHDA; CDR2 reads SQIVND (reference sequence). Trimming took off 3 bases at V and 4 bases at J, with 22 bases between the two ends. The CDR3 sequence is CASSILTGSPSGGNTIYF. The CDR3 bases are TGTGCCAGTAGTATTCTTACTGGCTCGCCTTCGGGAGGAAACACCATATATTTT. Full variable domain (rest looked up from reference TRBV19 and TRBJ1-3): DGGITQSPKYLFRKEGQNVTLSCEQNLNHDAMYWYRQDPGQGLRLIYYSQIVNDFQKGDIAEGYSVSREKKESFPLTVTSAQKNPTAFYLCASSILTGSPSGGNTIYFGEGSWLTVV.

The chain combines TRBV29-1 with TRBJ2-5; TRBD2 might be the D (6 bases). This CDR3 has 12 amino acids. Trimming took off 0 bases at V and 4 bases at J, with 6 bases between the two ends. CDR1 SQVTM and CDR2 ANQGSEA come from the germline V gene. The CDR3, as DNA: TGCAGCGTTGAAGAGGGGGGAGAGACCCAGTACTTC. Its translation is CSVEEGGETQYF.